This is a list of T cell receptor beta chains from one sample in a study of T cell responses to AZD1222 COVID-19 vaccine. Only in-frame clones appear in the TCRdb table, and some are missing; sequencing was by immunoSEQ multiplex PCR. The top ten clones hold under 2% of a sample with around 100,000 clones, around 90% of them seen once. The sequenced sample was peripheral blood, obtained on day 0 of AZD1222 vaccination. The receptors come from an adult in good health. CDR3s include the opening cysteine and the closing phenylalanine or tryptophan. D genes are given only for firm matches. For some rows the clone size is stated as once, few or many, or as a class when expanded; others skip it.

cdr3_nt,cdr3_aa,d_call,j_call,clone_size,cdr3_length,v_call
TGTGCCAGCAGCCAGCTGTACAGCCCTCGTGACTATGGCTACACCTTC,CASSQLYSPRDYGYTF,-,TRBJ1-2,-,16,TRBV3-1/TRBV3-2
TGTGCCAGCGGATACACTGAAGCTTTCTTT,CASGYTEAFF,-,TRBJ1-1,-,10,TRBV27
TGTGCCAGCTCACCACTCACACAGACCACAGATACGCAGTATTTT,CASSPLTQTTDTQYF,-,TRBJ2-3,-,15,TRBV18
TGTGCCAGCAGCTTAGTTTTAGCGCCCGCTGAGCAGTTCTTC,CASSLVLAPAEQFF,-,TRBJ2-1,-,14,TRBV7-9
TGTGCCAGCACTCCCTCCGGCAGAGGGTTCTCTGGGGCCAACGTCCTGACTTTC,CASTPSGRGFSGANVLTF,-,TRBJ2-6,-,18,TRBV27
TGTGCCAGCAGCTTAAGGATTGGGCACAATGAGCAGTTCTTC,CASSLRIGHNEQFF,-,TRBJ2-1,few,14,TRBV7-3
TGCGCCAGCAGATCAGGGACAGGGGGCACCGGGGAGCTGTTTTTT,CASRSGTGGTGELFF,TRBD1,TRBJ2-2,-,15,TRBV5-1
TGCAGCGTCCAGCTAGCGGGAGGGGTGGAGACCCAGTACTTC,CSVQLAGGVETQYF,TRBD2,TRBJ2-5,few,14,TRBV29-1
TGTGCCAGCAGGTTACTAGCGGGAGGCAATGAGCAGTTCTTC,CASRLLAGGNEQFF,TRBD2,TRBJ2-1,-,14,TRBV27
TGCGCCAGCAGCTTCTTGGGGGGGCCCGGGGAGCTGTTTTTT,CASSFLGGPGELFF,-,TRBJ2-2,-,14,TRBV5-1
TGCGCCAGCAGGGAAGGACTAGCGGGAAACTACGAGCAGTACTTC,CASREGLAGNYEQYF,TRBD2,TRBJ2-7,-,15,TRBV5-1
TGTGCCAGCAGCTTACTCCAGGGGGCGGACACTGAAGCTTTCTTT,CASSLLQGADTEAFF,TRBD1,TRBJ1-1,-,15,TRBV13
TGTGCCAGCAGTATTTCCGGGACAGGGGTTAGAGGGGAGCTGTTTTTT,CASSISGTGVRGELFF,TRBD1,TRBJ2-2,-,16,TRBV27
TGTGCCAGCAGTCCCGCGACAGGGAGGAATGAGCAGTTCTTC,CASSPATGRNEQFF,-,TRBJ2-1,-,14,TRBV27
TGCGCCAGCAGCTTGGAAGGAAATGGCTACACCTTC,CASSLEGNGYTF,-,TRBJ1-2,-,12,TRBV5-1
TGTGCCAGCAGCCCTGGTGGGGGGACTAGGTCCTACGAGCAGTACTTC,CASSPGGGTRSYEQYF,TRBD2,TRBJ2-7,-,16,TRBV16
TGTGCCAGCAGCTCCAATTATGGGTCCTTGAGGGTTTCACCCCTCCACTTT,CASSSNYGSLRVSPLHF,-,TRBJ1-6,-,17,TRBV7-8
TGTGCCACCAGCAGTCACTCCTGGACTACCGACAATGAGCAGTTCTTC,CATSSHSWTTDNEQFF,-,TRBJ2-1,-,16,TRBV15
TGTGCCAGCAGCCCCAGGACCGGGACTAGCGTATCCTACGAGCAGTACTTC,CASSPRTGTSVSYEQYF,TRBD2,TRBJ2-7,-,17,TRBV11-2
TGTGCCAGCGGTCGGAGAATAGCGGACCCCTACGAGCAGTACTTC,CASGRRIADPYEQYF,-,TRBJ2-7,-,15,TRBV28
TGTGCCAGCTCCGGGACACCAACCACCTACGAGCAGTACTTC,CASSGTPTTYEQYF,-,TRBJ2-7,-,14,TRBV18
TGTGCCAGCAGGAGGGGGGGATTGGGAAACACTGAAGCTTTCTTT,CASRRGGLGNTEAFF,-,TRBJ1-1,-,15,TRBV28
TGTGCCTGGTCAGGGCCCACTGAAGCTTTCTTT,CAWSGPTEAFF,-,TRBJ1-1,-,11,TRBV30
TGCGCCAGCAGCCACCCGGGACAGGGGGCTGCGGAAGAGACCCAGTACTTC,CASSHPGQGAAEETQYF,TRBD1,TRBJ2-5,-,17,TRBV4-1
TGTGCCAGCAGGGTCTCCTATGGCTACACCTTC,CASRVSYGYTF,-,TRBJ1-2,-,11,TRBV28
TGTGCCAGCAGCATTGACAGGGCCCTACTAGCGGGAGAGGGCGGGACCCAGTACTTC,CASSIDRALLAGEGGTQYF,-,TRBJ2-5,-,19,TRBV21-1
TGCAGTGCTAGTTCCCGGGGGGGGGAGAACACTGAAGCTTTCTTT,CSASSRGGENTEAFF,-,TRBJ1-1,-,15,TRBV20-1
TGTGCCAGTAGGGAGCGGACTGGGGGAGATACGCAGTATTTT,CASRERTGGDTQYF,-,TRBJ2-3,once,14,TRBV19
TGTGCCAGTAGTATCGCAGGGGAAGAGACCCAGTACTTC,CASSIAGEETQYF,-,TRBJ2-5,-,13,TRBV19
TGCGCCAGCAGGGTGACAGGGGACTTTGAAAACACCATATATTTT,CASRVTGDFENTIYF,TRBD1,TRBJ1-3,-,15,TRBV10-2
TGTGCCAGCAGTTTCGCGACAGGGGGTGAAGAAAAACTGTTTTTT,CASSFATGGEEKLFF,TRBD1,TRBJ1-4,-,15,TRBV27
TGTGCCAGCAGCCTGAGCTCCTACGAGCAGTACTTC,CASSLSSYEQYF,-,TRBJ2-7,few,12,TRBV3-1/TRBV3-2
TGTGCCAGCACCCGATGGGGAACTAATGAAAAACTGTTTTTT,CASTRWGTNEKLFF,-,TRBJ1-4,-,14,TRBV27
TGTGCCATCGGAAAGGATACTACCGATCAGCCCCAGCATTTT,CAIGKDTTDQPQHF,-,TRBJ1-5,-,14,TRBV10-3
TGTGCCAGTAGTGTTAGATACAATGAGCAGTTCTTC,CASSVRYNEQFF,-,TRBJ2-1,-,12,TRBV19
TGTGCCAGCAGTCCATGGAGGGGGAATGAAAAACTGTTTTTT,CASSPWRGNEKLFF,-,TRBJ1-4,-,14,TRBV9
TGTGCCAGCAGCTTAGGGGCGGGAGGGGGCGCCCAGTACTTC,CASSLGAGGGAQYF,TRBD2,TRBJ2-5,-,14,TRBV7-3
TGTGCCTGGAGTGCTGTGACCAACACTGAAGCTTTCTTT,CAWSAVTNTEAFF,-,TRBJ1-1,-,13,TRBV30
TGCGCCAGCAGCCAGGACCCTTCCATGGATACGCAGTATTTT,CASSQDPSMDTQYF,-,TRBJ2-3,-,14,TRBV5-1
TGTGCCAGCAGTTACTCCAGGGAGGGCATCTATGGCTACACCTTC,CASSYSREGIYGYTF,-,TRBJ1-2,-,15,TRBV6-2/TRBV6-3
TGTGCCAGCACCGACAGGGATGAAAAACTGTTTTTT,CASTDRDEKLFF,TRBD1,TRBJ1-4,few,12,TRBV6-6
TGTGCCACTAGGCAGCCGTATGAGGGTTCACCCCTCCACTTT,CATRQPYEGSPLHF,-,TRBJ1-6,-,14,TRBV2
TGTGCCAGCAGTGACCCAACAGGGGTTCGTGAAAAACTGTTTTTT,CASSDPTGVREKLFF,TRBD1,TRBJ1-4,-,15,TRBV2
TGTGCCAGCAGCCAAGGGTTGGAAAAAAGCTACACCTTC,CASSQGLEKSYTF,-,TRBJ1-2,-,13,TRBV3-1/TRBV3-2
TGCAGTGCTAGTTGGCCCTCCTTTAATGAAAAACTGTTTTTT,CSASWPSFNEKLFF,-,TRBJ1-4,-,14,TRBV20-1
TGTGCCAGCAGCCCAAACCGGGAGGATACGCAGTATTTT,CASSPNREDTQYF,-,TRBJ2-3,once,13,TRBV9
TGTGCCAGCAGTTTAAACAGCTATCAGCCCCAGCATTTT,CASSLNSYQPQHF,-,TRBJ1-5,once,13,TRBV27
TGTGCCAGCAGCGTAGGGGGCGGCTACAATGAGCAGTTCTTC,CASSVGGGYNEQFF,-,TRBJ2-1,-,14,TRBV9
TGTGCCAGCAGCGACCAGGGGGACTACGGTTTGGACACTGAAGCTTTCTTT,CASSDQGDYGLDTEAFF,TRBD1,TRBJ1-1,-,17,TRBV9
TGTGCCAGCAGCTTGAATCGACTAGCGGAATACAATGAGCAGTTCTTC,CASSLNRLAEYNEQFF,TRBD2,TRBJ2-1,few,16,TRBV5-4
TGTGCCAGCACCCTGGGAGACTCTGGGGCCAACGTCCTGACTTTC,CASTLGDSGANVLTF,-,TRBJ2-6,-,15,TRBV6-5
TGTGCCAGCAGTCTCGGATTGGACAGCATCCAAGAGACCCAGTACTTC,CASSLGLDSIQETQYF,-,TRBJ2-5,-,16,TRBV5-8
TGTGCCAGCAGTATCGCTGGGGGTAGCAATCAGCCCCAGCATTTT,CASSIAGGSNQPQHF,-,TRBJ1-5,-,15,TRBV2
TGTGCCAGCAGCTCCAGGGAGTCCCTCTACGAGCAGTACTTC,CASSSRESLYEQYF,-,TRBJ2-7,-,14,TRBV13
TGTGCCAGCAGCCAAGTCAGATACGAGCAGTACTTC,CASSQVRYEQYF,-,TRBJ2-7,-,12,TRBV3-1/TRBV3-2
TGTGCCAGCTCACCAAAGGCAAGGGAGTTTAATCAGCCCCAGCATTTT,CASSPKAREFNQPQHF,-,TRBJ1-5,-,16,TRBV18
TGTGCCAGCAGTGACCGTAGCGCGAACACCGGGGAGCTGTTTTTT,CASSDRSANTGELFF,-,TRBJ2-2,-,15,TRBV6-4